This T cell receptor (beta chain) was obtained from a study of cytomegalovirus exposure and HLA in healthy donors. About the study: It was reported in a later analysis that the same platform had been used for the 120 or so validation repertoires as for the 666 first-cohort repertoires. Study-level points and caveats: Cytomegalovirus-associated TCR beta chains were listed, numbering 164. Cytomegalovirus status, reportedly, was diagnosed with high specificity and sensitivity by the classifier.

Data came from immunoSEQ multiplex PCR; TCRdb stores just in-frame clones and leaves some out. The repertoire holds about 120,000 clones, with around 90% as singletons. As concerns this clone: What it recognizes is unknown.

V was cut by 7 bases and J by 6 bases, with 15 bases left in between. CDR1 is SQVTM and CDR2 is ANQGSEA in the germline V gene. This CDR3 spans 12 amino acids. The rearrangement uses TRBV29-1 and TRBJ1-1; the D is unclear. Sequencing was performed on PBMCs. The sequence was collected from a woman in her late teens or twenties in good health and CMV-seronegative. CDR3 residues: CSAGDGLAEAFF. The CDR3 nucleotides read TGCAGCGCCGGCGACGGGTTAGCTGAAGCTTTCTTT.